This T cell receptor beta chain came from a study of shared clonotypes between healthy human individuals. Repertoires were generated with immunoSEQ multiplex PCR, while TCRdb's copy carries only in-frame clones and drops some. The sample carries 760,000 or so clones, approximately 96% recorded once. The CDR3 runs 14 residues. V trimming: 7 bases; J trimming: 10 bases; junction bases outside the gene matches: 8. The germline V gene encodes CDR1 SNHLY and CDR2 FYNNEI. CD45RO-negative CD8 cells positively selected for CCR7 made up the naive population, which excluded terminally differentiated effector memory CD45RA+ cells.

V gene TRBV2 combines with J gene TRBJ2-1; 12 bases line up with TRBD2. The sequenced sample was naive CD8+ T cells sorted from blood. This receptor was identified in a man younger than 40 in good health. CDR3 in amino acids: CASNRLAGVPEQFF. The CDR3 coding sequence is TGTGCCAGCAACCGACTAGCGGGAGTCCCGGAGCAGTTCTTC. Based on the CDR3 plus reference TRBV2 and TRBJ2-1, the full variable domain is EPEVTQTPSHQVTQMGQEVILRCVPISNHLYFYWYRQILGQKVEFLVSFYNNEISEKSEIFDDQFSVERPDGSNFTLKIRSTKLEDSAMYFCASNRLAGVPEQFFGPGTRLTVL.